This T cell receptor beta chain was identified during a study of shared clonotypes between healthy human individuals. The authors split each subset's genomic DNA evenly across several immunoSEQ plates. Profiling relied on immunoSEQ multiplex PCR, and the TCRdb table lists in-frame clones only, not all of them. The data contain more than 2,000,000 clones, just over 90% of them singletons. Trimming took 2 bases from V and 1 from J, leaving 11 bases between them. CDR3 length: 16 residues. Germline CDR1 is LGHNA and CDR2 is YNFKEQ. This clone is a singleton in its sample. The V call is TRBV4-2, the J call TRBJ2-2; tentative D call: TRBD1 (6 bases). The sequencing input was naive CD4+ T cells from PBMCs. Stated subset: CD45RA+ positively selected. This TCR derives from a man between 18 and 29 years old in good health. Some clones in this sample may be carry-over from other donors' samples. As DNA, the CDR3 is TGTGCCAGCAGCCAAAAGGGACACCTGAACACCGGGGAGCTGTTTTTT. Its protein product is CASSQKGHLNTGELFF.